Listed below are T cell receptor beta chains from one sample, sequenced in a study of cytomegalovirus exposure and HLA in healthy donors. TCRdb's copy holds only in-frame clones and misses some; the assay was immunoSEQ multiplex PCR. The sample has about 110,000 clones, roughly 70% seen once. Sample: PBMCs. These receptors all stem from a male donor in good health and CMV-seropositive. Each CDR3 is given with its conserved first and last residue. Fields, in order: J gene, V gene, CDR3 length, D gene, clone size, CDR3 protein, CDR3 DNA. A D gene is named only where the DNA matches it firmly. Only some rows state a clone size, as once, few, many or a class for expanded clones.

>TRBJ2-1|TRBV13|14|NA|NA
CASSLEQGPNEQFF
TGTGCCAGCAGCTTAGAGCAGGGTCCCAATGAGCAGTTCTTC
>TRBJ2-5|TRBV7-2|14|NA|NA
CASSLARLQETQYF
TGTGCCAGCAGCTTAGCGCGTCTCCAAGAGACCCAGTACTTC
>TRBJ1-5|TRBV15|17|NA|few
CATSRDFAQSSNQPQHF
TGTGCCACCAGCAGAGATTTCGCCCAGTCTAGCAATCAGCCCCAGCATTTT
>TRBJ1-1|TRBV10-1|13|NA|NA
CASSEFYRGSAFF
TGCGCCAGCAGTGAATTCTACCGGGGGAGCGCTTTCTTT
>TRBJ2-5|TRBV20-1|11|NA|NA
CSALRSGDEYF
TGCAGTGCTCTACGATCGGGGGACGAGTACTTC
>TRBJ2-7|TRBV2|15|TRBD1|NA
CASRVDRGISYEQYF
TGTGCCAGCAGAGTAGACAGGGGCATCTCCTACGAGCAGTACTTC
>TRBJ2-3|TRBV27|16|NA|NA
CASSLSQGASTDTQYF
TGTGCCAGCAGTTTAAGCCAGGGCGCTAGCACAGATACGCAGTATTTT
>TRBJ2-1|TRBV2|14|TRBD2|NA
CASSSGGSYNEQFF
TGTGCCAGCAGTAGCGGGGGCTCCTACAATGAGCAGTTCTTC
>TRBJ1-1|TRBV4-3|15|TRBD1|NA
CASSPGQGGGTEAFF
TGCGCCAGCAGCCCCGGGCAGGGGGGTGGCACTGAAGCTTTCTTT
>TRBJ1-5|TRBV28|19|TRBD1|NA
CASSLLIYGTAGSNQPQHF
TGTGCCAGCAGTTTATTAATTTACGGGACAGCGGGCAGCAATCAGCCCCAGCATTTT
>TRBJ1-5|TRBV28|16|NA|few
CASIQSVRAGFQPQHF
TGTGCCAGCATCCAGAGTGTCAGGGCAGGGTTTCAGCCCCAGCATTTT
>TRBJ2-7|TRBV5-6|14|TRBD2|NA
CASLGRGVAYEQYF
TGTGCCAGCCTCGGCCGGGGGGTAGCCTACGAGCAGTACTTC
>TRBJ1-4|TRBV6-5|15|TRBD1|few
CASSPPGQGYGKLFF
TGTGCCAGCAGTCCCCCGGGACAGGGGTATGGAAAACTGTTTTTT
>TRBJ2-5|TRBV5-1|13|TRBD1|NA
CASSWDRAETQYF
TGCGCCAGCAGCTGGGACAGGGCAGAGACCCAGTACTTC
>TRBJ2-2|TRBV6-5|15|TRBD1|few
CASSRQGANTGELFF
TGTGCCAGCAGTAGACAGGGGGCGAACACCGGGGAGCTGTTTTTT
>TRBJ1-1|TRBV18|13|TRBD1|NA
CASSGGQGGEAFF
TGTGCCAGCTCGGGTGGACAGGGAGGTGAAGCTTTCTTT
>TRBJ2-2|TRBV5-1|19|TRBD2|NA
CASSLGGRRAGRGTGELFF
TGCGCCAGCAGCTTAGGAGGTAGACGAGCGGGACGGGGCACCGGGGAGCTGTTTTTT
>TRBJ2-6|TRBV19|14|NA|NA
CASSKGAGANVLTF
TGTGCCAGTAGTAAGGGGGCTGGGGCCAACGTCCTGACTTTC
>TRBJ2-7|TRBV5-1|15|NA|NA
CASSLDGRGSYEQYF
TGCGCCAGCAGCTTGGACGGGAGAGGTTCCTACGAGCAGTACTTC
>TRBJ2-7|TRBV28|14|TRBD2|few
CASKMVAGAYEQYF
TGTGCCAGCAAGATGGTAGCGGGAGCCTACGAGCAGTACTTC
>TRBJ2-7|TRBV28|15|TRBD1|NA
CASSQQQGAAYEQYF
TGTGCCAGCAGTCAACAACAGGGGGCGGCCTACGAGCAGTACTTC
>TRBJ2-2|TRBV5-1|11|NA|NA
CASSPPGELFF
TGCGCCAGCAGCCCTCCGGGGGAGCTGTTTTTT